Presented here are 26 T cell receptor beta chains from one specimen sequenced in a study of blood T cell repertoires in COVID-19. Generated by immunoSEQ multiplex PCR, the TCRdb table keeps only in-frame clones and is missing some. The repertoire consists of around 620,000 clones, with 70% to 90% occurring once and the leading ten covering over 0.2%. Sequencing was done on a sample of peripheral blood. The receptors here all came from a woman aged 18-29 years with acute or convalescent COVID-19.

The V and J genes are TRBV6-1 and TRBJ2-5, with TRBD2 as a possible D gene (7 bases). CDR3 length: 14 residues. V lost 3 bases and J lost 5, with 13 bases in between. Germline-derived CDR1 and CDR2 are MNHNS and SASEGT. The CDR3 here is CASSDYGGLETQYF. The DNA for the CDR3 is TGTGCCAGCAGTGATTACGGGGGGCTGGAGACCCAGTACTTC.

This CDR3 reads CASSPRDHEQFF. The CDR3 DNA reads TGTGCCAGCAGCCCGCGGGACCATGAGCAGTTCTTC. The chain is built from TRBV9 and TRBJ2-1; possibly TRBD2 for D (6 bases). CDR1 is SGDLS, CDR2 YYNGEE, per germline. This CDR3 spans 12 amino acids. V dropped 4 bases and J dropped 8 bases, with 10 bases sitting between them.

Comment on this clone: This CDR3 is also generated by other DNA sequences in the sample. The rearrangement joins TRBV18 to TRBJ1-2; D perhaps matches TRBD1 (6 bases). The germline V gene has CDR1 KGHSH and CDR2 LQKENI. This CDR3 spans 14 amino acids. V was pared by 3 bases and J by 2 bases, with 10 bases between. The CDR3 spells CASSPDRANYGYTF. CDR3 nucleotide sequence: TGTGCCAGCTCACCGGACAGAGCAAACTATGGCTACACCTTC.

This rearrangement joins TRBV5-1 to TRBJ1-1; TRBD1 might be the D (5 bases). The ends were cut back, 0 bases at V and 7 bases at J, with 13 bases in the middle. The CDR3 is 14 residues long. Germline V gene lookup returns CDR1 SGHRS and CDR2 YFSETQ. The CDR3 loop is CASSLAVSGIEAFF. The CDR3, as DNA: TGCGCCAGCAGCTTGGCCGTCTCAGGGATTGAAGCTTTCTTT.

This clone was seen only once. This sequence joins TRBV4-3 and TRBJ1-1, with TRBD1 as a possible D gene (6 bases). V lost 3 bases, J lost 7 bases, and 15 bases lay in between. CDR1 and CDR2 from the germline V gene are LGHNA and YSLEER. CDR3 length: 14 amino acids. This CDR3 reads CASSHAGGGSEAFF. DNA of the CDR3: TGCGCCAGCAGCCACGCGGGAGGGGGTAGTGAAGCTTTCTTT.

The chain is built from TRBV3-1 (or the pseudogene TRBV3-2) and TRBJ2-3; weak D call: TRBD1 (5 bases). Between the trimmed V and J ends, which lost 4 bases and 6 bases, there was a span of 11 bases. CDR3 size: 13 residues. From germline, CDR1 is LGHDT and CDR2 YNNKEL (reference sequence). CDR3 amino acids: CASSLQGSDTQYF. In DNA form, the CDR3 reads TGTGCCAGCAGCCTGCAGGGCAGTGATACGCAGTATTTT.

The chain joins TRBV9 to TRBJ2-3; 13 positions agree with TRBD2. Per the germline V gene, CDR1 is SGDLS and CDR2 is YYNGEE. V shed 0 bases, J shed 2 bases, and the junction held 3 bases outside the gene matches. CDR3 length: 17 residues. The CDR3 DNA reads as TGTGCCAGCAGCGTAGGACTAGCGGGGGGCCTCACAGATACGCAGTATTTT. It encodes CASSVGLAGGLTDTQYF.

V and J are TRBV9 and TRBJ1-1; no clear D gene. V lost 3 bases, J lost 3 bases, and 9 bases lay in between. Germline values: CDR1 SGDLS, CDR2 YYNGEE. This CDR3 has 13 amino acids. The CDR3: CASSGPADTEAFF. Here the CDR3 DNA reads TGTGCCAGCAGCGGCCCGGCGGACACTGAAGCTTTCTTT.

The gene calls are TRBV27 and TRBJ2-5; TRBD2 matches at 7 bases. The ends lost 2 bases at V and 5 bases at J; junction bases unmatched: 8. The CDR3 covers 15 residues. Germline CDR1 and CDR2: MNHEY and SMNVEV (reference sequence). Here the CDR3 DNA reads TGTGCCAGCAGTTTAGGGGATAGCGGGTGGGAGACCCAGTACTTC. Translating gives CASSLGDSGWETQYF.

The chain links TRBV27 to TRBJ2-2; TRBD1 is a possible D gene (5 bases). V was cut by 8 bases and J by 0 bases, with 7 bases left in between. The CDR3 has 13 residues. Germline CDR1 reads MNHEY; CDR2 reads SMNVEV (reference sequence). The CDR3 DNA reads as TGTGCCAGCGGACACTCGAACACCGGGGAGCTGTTTTTT. It encodes CASGHSNTGELFF.

This chain links TRBV19 with TRBJ2-7; no clear D. The CDR3 consists of 15 residues. Per germline, CDR1 LNHDA and CDR2 SQIVND (reference sequence). The V end lost 3 bases, the J end lost 0 bases, and 12 bases lay between the germline ends. This CDR3 is CASSMALSGSYEQYF. The CDR3 DNA reads as TGTGCCAGTAGTATGGCACTAAGTGGCTCCTACGAGCAGTACTTC.

V is TRBV3-1 (or the pseudogene TRBV3-2) and J is TRBJ2-7; a possible D gene is TRBD1 (7 bases). Per germline, CDR1 LGHDT and CDR2 YNNKEL (reference sequence). Trimming stripped 1 base from V and 2 bases from J, with 12 bases between. This CDR3 is built from 15 residues. The CDR3 is CASSQGPGGTYEQYF. The CDR3 DNA sequence: TGTGCCAGCAGCCAAGGTCCAGGGGGGACCTACGAGCAGTACTTC.

The chain joins TRBV11-2 to TRBJ1-4; 9 bases fit TRBD1. Losses at the gene ends were 5 bases for V and 8 bases for J; bases not matched to a gene: 12. CDR3 length: 16 amino acids. Germline V CDR1 and CDR2: SGHAT, FQNNGV. The CDR3 is CASSPSPGTGREKLFF. CDR3 nucleotide sequence: TGTGCCAGCAGCCCTTCACCCGGGACAGGGCGGGAAAAACTGTTTTTT.

Details on this clone: This sample includes further DNA sequences coding for the same CDR3. The chain couples TRBV12-3 or TRBV12-4 to TRBJ2-7; no definite D call. The germline V and J ends were trimmed by 1 base and 1 base, with 5 bases remaining between them. The CDR3 runs to 13 residues. The CDR3 is CASSLGGSYEQYF. The CDR3, as DNA: TGTGCCAGCAGTTTAGGCGGATCCTACGAGCAGTACTTC.

The chain couples TRBV27 to TRBJ1-2, with 10 nucleotides matching TRBD1. The V gene's germline CDR1 is MNHEY and CDR2 SMNVEV (reference sequence). The length of the CDR3 is 15 residues. V was clipped by 5 bases and J by 5 bases; unmatched bases: 8. The CDR3 here is CASSKRPGQGYGYTF. The CDR3 DNA reads TGTGCCAGCAGTAAACGGCCGGGACAGGGGTATGGCTACACCTTC.

This CDR3 reads CASSPRGSGGTDTQYF. The CDR3 nucleotides read TGTGCCAGCAGCCCCCGGGGTAGCGGGGGGACAGATACGCAGTATTTT. V and J are TRBV7-9 and TRBJ2-3, with TRBD2 identical over 10 bases. The CDR3 has 16 amino acids. Germline CDR1 SEHNR, CDR2 FQNEAQ (reference sequence). Losses at the gene ends were 5 bases for V and 3 bases for J; bases not matched to a gene: 8.

V gene TRBV10-3 combines with J gene TRBJ2-1, with TRBD1 matching 7 bases. The CDR3 runs 14 residues. V dropped 6 bases and J dropped 6; count of bases not matched to a gene: 8. Germline V lookup: CDR1 ENHRY, CDR2 SYGVKD. The CDR3 DNA reads as TGTGCCATCAGCCACCGGGACAGTAGCAATGAGCAGTTCTTC. Translated: CAISHRDSSNEQFF.

The V gene is TRBV7-2, the J gene TRBJ1-1, with unresolved D. The germline V gene has CDR1 SGHTA and CDR2 FQGNSA. V was shortened by 7 bases and J by 7 bases, with 13 bases between the two germline ends. This CDR3 comprises 12 residues. The DNA of the CDR3 is TGTGCCAGCAATGGCGGCGGACTTGAAGCTTTCTTT. It codes for CASNGGGLEAFF.

This clone was seen a few times. CDR3 bases: TGTGCCAGCAGCTTAGTTCCTGAGCTGAACACTGAAGCTTTCTTT. Protein product: CASSLVPELNTEAFF. The chain recombines TRBV5-6 with TRBJ1-1; D is uncertain. CDR1 and CDR2 (germline): SGHDT, YYEEEE. Trimming stripped 2 bases from V and 0 bases from J, with 11 bases between. CDR3 length: 15 amino acids.

This chain joins TRBV4-3 and TRBJ1-2; D is unclear. CDR3 length: 13 residues. Trimming took 4 bases from V and 2 from J, leaving 8 bases between them. Germline V gives CDR1 LGHNA, CDR2 YSLEER. The CDR3 here is CASSRDKNYGYTF. CDR3 DNA: TGCGCCAGCAGCCGCGACAAAAACTATGGCTACACCTTC.

This chain joins TRBV6-5 and TRBJ2-7; the D gene is possibly TRBD1 (5 bases). This CDR3 has 13 amino acids. The V end was cut by 5 bases, the J end by 1 base, with 9 bases between. Germline V gene data show CDR1 as MNHEY and CDR2 as SVGAGI. The DNA for the CDR3 is TGTGCCAGCAGTCAGGGTTTTTCCTACGAGCAGTACTTC. It is translated as CASSQGFSYEQYF.

The V call is TRBV19, the J call TRBJ1-1, with a tentative D call TRBD1 (6 bases). CDR1 is LNHDA and CDR2 is SQIVND in the germline V gene (reference sequence). Trimming took off 0 bases at V and 8 bases at J, with 10 bases between the two ends. This CDR3 is built from 13 residues. The CDR3, as DNA: TGTGCCAGTAGTATAGATTGGGGGGGCGAAGCTTTCTTT. Protein sequence: CASSIDWGGEAFF.

The rearrangement joins TRBV5-4 to TRBJ2-3; 7 bases align to TRBD2. This CDR3 region has 15 residues. In germline, CDR1 is SGHNT, CDR2 YYREEE (reference sequence). Trimming cost V 2 bases and J 2 bases; bases outside gene matches: 5. CDR3 residues: CASSLIRGVTDTQYF. CDR3 in DNA: TGTGCCAGCAGCTTAATACGGGGGGTCACAGATACGCAGTATTTT.

The chain combines TRBV9 with TRBJ2-3; the match to TRBD2 covers 11 bases. The CDR3 spans 17 residues. Germline-derived CDR1 and CDR2 are SGDLS and YYNGEE. After removal of 1 base from V and 3 bases from J, the junction contained 7 bases not matched to a gene. The CDR3 DNA reads as TGTGCCAGCAGCGTAACTCTAGCGGGGGGACTTACAGATACGCAGTATTTT. Amino acids: CASSVTLAGGLTDTQYF.

J is TRBJ2-1 and V is TRBV4-1; TRBD2 agrees at 8 bases. V lost 2 bases, J lost 7 bases, and 7 bases stayed unmatched. There are 15 residues in the CDR3. CDR1 is MGHRA and CDR2 is YSYEKL in the germline V gene. The CDR3 region has the DNA TGCGCCAGCAGCCAAAGGACTAGCAAAGGGAATGAGCAGTTCTTC. It specifies CASSQRTSKGNEQFF.

The gene calls are TRBV21-1 and TRBJ2-2; TRBD1, the table's D call, lacks a check against the DNA. TRBV21-1 is marked as a pseudogene. This CDR3 has 15 residues. The CDR3 is CASSKMPRNTGELFF. CDR3 nucleotide sequence: TGTGCCAGCAGCAAAATGCCCAGAAACACCGGGGAGCTGTTTTTT.